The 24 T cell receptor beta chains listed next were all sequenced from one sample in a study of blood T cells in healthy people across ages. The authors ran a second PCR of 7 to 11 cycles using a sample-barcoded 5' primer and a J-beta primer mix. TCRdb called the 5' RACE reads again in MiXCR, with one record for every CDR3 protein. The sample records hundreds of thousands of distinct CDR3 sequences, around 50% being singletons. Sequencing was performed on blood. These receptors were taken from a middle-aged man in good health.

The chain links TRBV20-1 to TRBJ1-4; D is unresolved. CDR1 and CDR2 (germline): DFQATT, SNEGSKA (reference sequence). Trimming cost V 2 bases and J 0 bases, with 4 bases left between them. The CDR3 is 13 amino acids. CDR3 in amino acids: CSARRATNEKLFF. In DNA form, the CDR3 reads TGCAGTGCTAGACGGGCAACTAATGAAAAACTGTTTTTT.

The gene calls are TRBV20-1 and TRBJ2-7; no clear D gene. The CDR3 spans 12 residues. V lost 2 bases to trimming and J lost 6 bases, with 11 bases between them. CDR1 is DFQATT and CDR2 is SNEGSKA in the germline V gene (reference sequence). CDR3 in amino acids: CSARNTGREQYF. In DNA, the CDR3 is TGCAGTGCTAGAAACACCGGGCGCGAGCAGTACTTC.

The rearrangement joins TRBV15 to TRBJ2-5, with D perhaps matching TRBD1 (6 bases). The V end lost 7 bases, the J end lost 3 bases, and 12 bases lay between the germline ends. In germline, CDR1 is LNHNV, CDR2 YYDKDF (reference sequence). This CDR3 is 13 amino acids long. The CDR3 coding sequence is TGTGCCACCACCCAGGGGACCAAAGAGACCCAGTACTTC. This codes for CATTQGTKETQYF.

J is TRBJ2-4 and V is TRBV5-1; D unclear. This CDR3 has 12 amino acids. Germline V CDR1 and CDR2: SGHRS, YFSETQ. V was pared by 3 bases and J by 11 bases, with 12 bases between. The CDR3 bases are TGCGCCAGCAGCTCCGGGCCCTTTTTTCAGTACTTC. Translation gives CASSSGPFFQYF.

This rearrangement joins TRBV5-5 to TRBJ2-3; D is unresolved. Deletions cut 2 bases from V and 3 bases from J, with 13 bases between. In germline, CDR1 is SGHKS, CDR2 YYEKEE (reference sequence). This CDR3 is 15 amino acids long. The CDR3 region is CASSFKGESTDTQYF. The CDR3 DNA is TGTGCCAGCAGCTTCAAGGGCGAGTCTACAGATACGCAGTATTTT. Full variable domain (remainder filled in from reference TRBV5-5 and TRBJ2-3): DAGVTQSPTHLIKTRGQQVTLRCSPISGHKSVSWYQQVLGQGPQFIFQYYEKEERGRGNFPDRFSARQFPNYSSELNVNALLLGDSALYLCASSFKGESTDTQYFGPGTRLTVL.

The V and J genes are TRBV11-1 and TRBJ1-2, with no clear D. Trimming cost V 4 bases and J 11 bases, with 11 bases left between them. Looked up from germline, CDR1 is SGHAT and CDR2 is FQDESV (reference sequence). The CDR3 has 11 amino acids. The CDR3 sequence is CASSSAESYTF. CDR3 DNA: TGTGCCAGCAGCTCGGCGGAGAGTTACACCTTC.

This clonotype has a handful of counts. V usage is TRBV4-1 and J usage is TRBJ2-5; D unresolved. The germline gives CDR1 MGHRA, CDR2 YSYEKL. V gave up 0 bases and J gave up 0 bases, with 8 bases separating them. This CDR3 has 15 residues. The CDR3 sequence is CASSQDFGNQETQYF. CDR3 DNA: TGCGCCAGCAGCCAAGATTTTGGTAACCAAGAGACCCAGTACTTC.

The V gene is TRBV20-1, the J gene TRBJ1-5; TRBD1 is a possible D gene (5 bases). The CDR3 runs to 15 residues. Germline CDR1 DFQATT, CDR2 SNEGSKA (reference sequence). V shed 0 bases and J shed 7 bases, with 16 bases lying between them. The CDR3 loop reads CSARDVRGGAQPQHF. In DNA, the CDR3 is TGCAGTGCTAGAGATGTGAGGGGAGGGGCCCAGCCCCAGCATTTT.

The CDR3 coding sequence is TGTGCCACCAGTGATCCTCAGGGTTTTGGCTACACCTTC. The encoded protein is CATSDPQGFGYTF. The chain links TRBV24-1 to TRBJ1-2; D is perhaps TRBD1 (5 bases). V lost 3 bases and J lost 7, with 11 bases in between. Germline V gene data show CDR1 as KGHDR and CDR2 as SFDVKD. This CDR3 has 13 residues.

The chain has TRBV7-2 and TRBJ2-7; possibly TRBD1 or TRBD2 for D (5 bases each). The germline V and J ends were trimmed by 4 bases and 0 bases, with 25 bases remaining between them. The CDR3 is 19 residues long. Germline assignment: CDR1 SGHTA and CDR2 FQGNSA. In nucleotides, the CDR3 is TGTGCCAGCAGCTCGAGAGGAGGTGGGAATCGGGGCCCCTCCTACGAGCAGTACTTC. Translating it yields CASSSRGGGNRGPSYEQYF.

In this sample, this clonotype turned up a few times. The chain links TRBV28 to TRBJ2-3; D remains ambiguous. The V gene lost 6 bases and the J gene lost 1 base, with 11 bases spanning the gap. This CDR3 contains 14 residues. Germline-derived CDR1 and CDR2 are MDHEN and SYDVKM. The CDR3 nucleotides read TGTGCCAGCAGCGAACCGAAAGGCACAGATACGCAGTATTTT. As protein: CASSEPKGTDTQYF.

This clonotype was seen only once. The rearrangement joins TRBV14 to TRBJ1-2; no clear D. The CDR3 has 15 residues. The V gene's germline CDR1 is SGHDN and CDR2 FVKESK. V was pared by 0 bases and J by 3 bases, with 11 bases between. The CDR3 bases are TGTGCCAGCAGCCAAGAGGCGGAGAGGTACTATGGCTACACCTTC. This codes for CASSQEAERYYGYTF.

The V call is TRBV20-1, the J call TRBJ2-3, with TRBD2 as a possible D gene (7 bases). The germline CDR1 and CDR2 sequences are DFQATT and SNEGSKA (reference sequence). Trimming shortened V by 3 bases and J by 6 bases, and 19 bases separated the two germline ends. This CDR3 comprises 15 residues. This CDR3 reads CSASNPTGGGDTQYF. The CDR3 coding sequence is TGCAGTGCTAGTAACCCCACGGGGGGCGGGGATACGCAGTATTTT.

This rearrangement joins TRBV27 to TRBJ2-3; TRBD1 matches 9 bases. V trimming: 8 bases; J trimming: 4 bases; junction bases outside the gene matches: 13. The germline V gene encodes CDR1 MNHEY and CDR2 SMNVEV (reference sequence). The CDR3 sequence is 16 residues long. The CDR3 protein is CASALYTGGIADTQYF. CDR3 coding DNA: TGTGCCAGCGCCCTCTACACAGGGGGCATCGCAGATACGCAGTATTTT.

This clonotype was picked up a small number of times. The DNA for the CDR3 is TGTGCCATCAGTGGGGAGGAGTGGTCCTACGAGCAGTACTTC. Protein sequence: CAISGEEWSYEQYF. The V call is TRBV10-3, the J call TRBJ2-7; the D gene is possibly TRBD2 (6 bases). CDR1 is ENHRY and CDR2 is SYGVKD in the germline V gene. This CDR3 is 14 amino acids long. Trimming cost V 4 bases and J 1 base, with 11 bases left between them.

The CDR3 sequence is CASSQTQLKTRGYTF. CDR3 bases: TGTGCCAGCAGCCAAACCCAACTAAAAACTCGGGGCTACACCTTC. The genes are TRBV11-2 and TRBJ1-2; D is undetermined. Germline V gene sequence: CDR1 SGHAT, CDR2 FQNNGV. V gave up 5 bases and J gave up 8 bases, with 21 bases separating them. This CDR3 region has 15 residues.

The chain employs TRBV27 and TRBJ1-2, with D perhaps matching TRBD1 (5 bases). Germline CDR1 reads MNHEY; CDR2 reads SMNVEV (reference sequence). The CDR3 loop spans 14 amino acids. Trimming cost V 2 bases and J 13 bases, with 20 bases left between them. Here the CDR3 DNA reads TGTGCCAGCAGTTTAAGGGCAGGGCGGGAAATAAGCACCTTC. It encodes CASSLRAGREISTF.

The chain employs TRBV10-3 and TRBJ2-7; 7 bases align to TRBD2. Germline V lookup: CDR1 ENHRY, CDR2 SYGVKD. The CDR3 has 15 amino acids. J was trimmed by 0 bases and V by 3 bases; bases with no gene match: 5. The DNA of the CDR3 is TGTGCCATCAGTGACCGGGACTATACCTCCTACGAGCAGTACTTC. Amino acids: CAISDRDYTSYEQYF.

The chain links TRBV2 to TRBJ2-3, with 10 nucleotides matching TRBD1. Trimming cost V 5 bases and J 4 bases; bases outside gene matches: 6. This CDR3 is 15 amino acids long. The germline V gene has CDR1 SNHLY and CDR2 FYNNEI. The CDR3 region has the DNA TGTGCCAGCAGTTTGGACAGGGGGAAATCAGATACGCAGTATTTT. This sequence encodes CASSLDRGKSDTQYF.

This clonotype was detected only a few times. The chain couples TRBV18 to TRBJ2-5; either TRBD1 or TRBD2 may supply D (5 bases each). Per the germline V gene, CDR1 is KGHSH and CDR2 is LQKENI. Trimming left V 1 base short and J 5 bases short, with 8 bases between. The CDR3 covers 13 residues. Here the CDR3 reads CASSPLGDETQYF. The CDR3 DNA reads TGTGCCAGCTCACCACTGGGGGACGAGACCCAGTACTTC.

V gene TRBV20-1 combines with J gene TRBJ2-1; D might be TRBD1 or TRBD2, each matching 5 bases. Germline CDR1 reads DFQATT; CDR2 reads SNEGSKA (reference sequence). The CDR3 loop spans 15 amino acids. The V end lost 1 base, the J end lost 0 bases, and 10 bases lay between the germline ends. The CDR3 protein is CSARVGVGSYNEQFF. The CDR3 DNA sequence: TGCAGTGCTAGAGTGGGGGTAGGCTCCTACAATGAGCAGTTCTTC.

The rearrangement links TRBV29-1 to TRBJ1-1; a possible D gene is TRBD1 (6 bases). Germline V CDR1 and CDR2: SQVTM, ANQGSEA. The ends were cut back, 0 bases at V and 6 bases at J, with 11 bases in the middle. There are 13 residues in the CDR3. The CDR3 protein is CSVEEYRGSEAFF. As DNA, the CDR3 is TGCAGCGTTGAAGAATATAGGGGGTCTGAAGCTTTCTTT.

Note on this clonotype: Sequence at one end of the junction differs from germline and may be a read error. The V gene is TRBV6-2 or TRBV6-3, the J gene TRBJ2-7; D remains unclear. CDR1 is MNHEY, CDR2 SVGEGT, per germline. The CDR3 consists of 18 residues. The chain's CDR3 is CAGSYKGGARSQYNEQYF. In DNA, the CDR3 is TGTGCCGGCAGTTACAAAGGTGGCGCAAGATCCCAGTACAATGAGCAGTACTTC.

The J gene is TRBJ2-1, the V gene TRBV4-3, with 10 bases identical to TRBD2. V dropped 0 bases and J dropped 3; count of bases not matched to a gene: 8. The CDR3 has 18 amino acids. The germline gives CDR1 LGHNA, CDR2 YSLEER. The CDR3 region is CASSQDSLAGVLYNEQFF. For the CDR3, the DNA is TGCGCCAGCAGCCAAGATTCCCTAGCGGGAGTTCTCTACAATGAGCAGTTCTTC.